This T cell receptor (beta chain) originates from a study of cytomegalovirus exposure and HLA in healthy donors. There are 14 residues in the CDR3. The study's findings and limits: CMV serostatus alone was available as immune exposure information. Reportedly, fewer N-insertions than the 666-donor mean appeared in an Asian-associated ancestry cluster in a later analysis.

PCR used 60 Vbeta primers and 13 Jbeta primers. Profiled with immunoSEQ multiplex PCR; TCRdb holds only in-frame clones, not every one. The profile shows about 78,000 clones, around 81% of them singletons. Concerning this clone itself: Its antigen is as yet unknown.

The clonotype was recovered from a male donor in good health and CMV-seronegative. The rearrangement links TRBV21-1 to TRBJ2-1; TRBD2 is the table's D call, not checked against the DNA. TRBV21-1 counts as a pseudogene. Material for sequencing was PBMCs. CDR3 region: CASSKREAYNEQFF. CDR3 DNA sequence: TGTGCCAGCAGCAAACGAGAGGCCTACAATGAGCAGTTCTTC.